The rows below give T cell receptor beta chains drawn from one sample of a study of cytomegalovirus exposure and HLA in healthy donors. Sequencing was performed with immunoSEQ multiplex PCR; in TCRdb, only in-frame clones are kept and a portion is missing. The data contain fewer than 250,000 clones, 81% of them seen just once; the ten biggest clones take up more than 3%. Source material: PBMCs. Receptors originate from a man in his forties or fifties in good health and CMV-seropositive. The CDR3 runs from the conserved cysteine through the conserved F or W. Fields, in order: clone size, J gene, D gene, V gene, CDR3 DNA, CDR3 protein. D genes are given only for firm matches. Expanded clones get a size class; other rows say once, few or many, or leave the size out.

clone_size: few; j_call: TRBJ1-5; d_call: .; v_call: TRBV7-9; cdr3_nt: TGTGCCAGCAGCTCAGCGGGCGGCAATCAGCCCCAGCATTTT; cdr3_aa: CASSSAGGNQPQHF
clone_size: .; j_call: TRBJ2-7; d_call: .; v_call: TRBV27; cdr3_nt: TGTGCCAGCAGCAATGAGCAGGTATCTGGCGAGCAGTACTTC; cdr3_aa: CASSNEQVSGEQYF
clone_size: .; j_call: TRBJ2-7; d_call: .; v_call: TRBV5-4; cdr3_nt: TGTGCCAGCAGCTTGTCAGGGATTCTAGGAGAGCAGTACTTC; cdr3_aa: CASSLSGILGEQYF
clone_size: .; j_call: TRBJ1-3; d_call: TRBD1; v_call: TRBV7-3; cdr3_nt: TGTGCCAGCAGCCCCCCTCCGAGAAATTACAGGGGGCAAGGAAACACCATATATTTT; cdr3_aa: CASSPPPRNYRGQGNTIYF
clone_size: .; j_call: TRBJ2-7; d_call: .; v_call: TRBV9; cdr3_nt: TGTGCCAGCAGCGTAGCCAGGAACTCCTACGAGCAGTACTTC; cdr3_aa: CASSVARNSYEQYF
clone_size: .; j_call: TRBJ2-3; d_call: .; v_call: TRBV6-5; cdr3_nt: TGTGCCAGCAGTCCCCGGACTGGCACAGATACGCAGTATTTT; cdr3_aa: CASSPRTGTDTQYF
clone_size: .; j_call: TRBJ2-3; d_call: TRBD2; v_call: TRBV19; cdr3_nt: TGTGCCAGTACCCTCACTAGCGGTTCAAGAGATACGCAGTATTTT; cdr3_aa: CASTLTSGSRDTQYF
clone_size: .; j_call: TRBJ1-5; d_call: TRBD1; v_call: TRBV6-1; cdr3_nt: TGTGCCAGCAGTGAAGCATGGCCAGGGGGAAGTCAGCCCCAGCATTTT; cdr3_aa: CASSEAWPGGSQPQHF
clone_size: .; j_call: TRBJ2-4; d_call: .; v_call: TRBV10-3; cdr3_nt: TGTGCCATCAGTGGCGGGGAGGCCAAAAACATTCAGTACTTC; cdr3_aa: CAISGGEAKNIQYF
clone_size: .; j_call: TRBJ1-6; d_call: .; v_call: TRBV2; cdr3_nt: TGTGCCAGCAACAGCTATAATTCACCCCTCCACTTT; cdr3_aa: CASNSYNSPLHF
clone_size: .; j_call: TRBJ1-1; d_call: .; v_call: TRBV18; cdr3_nt: TGTGCCAGCTCACCATCCAGACTTTACACTGAAGCTTTCTTT; cdr3_aa: CASSPSRLYTEAFF
clone_size: .; j_call: TRBJ2-2; d_call: TRBD1; v_call: TRBV19; cdr3_nt: TGTGCCAGTAGGACTCACCCTCAGGGGGCCGGGGAGCTGTTTTTT; cdr3_aa: CASRTHPQGAGELFF
clone_size: .; j_call: TRBJ2-2; d_call: TRBD2; v_call: TRBV2; cdr3_nt: TGTGCCAGCAGTGGGCCAGCGGGACTGTACACCGGGGAGCTGTTTTTT; cdr3_aa: CASSGPAGLYTGELFF
clone_size: .; j_call: TRBJ1-1; d_call: .; v_call: TRBV18; cdr3_nt: TGTGCCAGCTCACCAGGAGGGGACAACACTGAAGCTTTCTTT; cdr3_aa: CASSPGGDNTEAFF
clone_size: .; j_call: TRBJ2-7; d_call: TRBD2; v_call: TRBV6-5; cdr3_nt: TGTGCCAGCAGCCGAATACTAGCGGGTTACGAGCAGTACTTC; cdr3_aa: CASSRILAGYEQYF
clone_size: .; j_call: TRBJ2-7; d_call: .; v_call: TRBV6-6; cdr3_nt: TGTGCCAGCAGTAAGTACTCAATACAGGGACCCTACGAGCAGTACTTC; cdr3_aa: CASSKYSIQGPYEQYF
clone_size: once; j_call: TRBJ2-1; d_call: TRBD2; v_call: TRBV11-3; cdr3_nt: TGTGCCAGCAGCTTAGGACTAGCGGGAGGTTGGGATGAGCAGTTCTTC; cdr3_aa: CASSLGLAGGWDEQFF
clone_size: .; j_call: TRBJ2-7; d_call: TRBD2; v_call: TRBV2; cdr3_nt: TGTGCCAGCAGGGGGATAGGGACTACGCGCGAGCAGTACTTC; cdr3_aa: CASRGIGTTREQYF
clone_size: .; j_call: TRBJ2-1; d_call: TRBD2; v_call: TRBV19; cdr3_nt: TGTGCCAGTAGTGTGGGGACTAGCGGCGGTGAGCAGTTCTTC; cdr3_aa: CASSVGTSGGEQFF
clone_size: .; j_call: TRBJ2-2; d_call: .; v_call: TRBV19; cdr3_nt: TGTGCCAGTAGTATAGACGGACAGTACACCGGGGAGCTGTTTTTT; cdr3_aa: CASSIDGQYTGELFF
clone_size: .; j_call: TRBJ2-3; d_call: TRBD2; v_call: TRBV11-2; cdr3_nt: TGTGCCGGGAGGGGCGGGGGGAGCACAGATACGCAGTATTTT; cdr3_aa: CAGRGGGSTDTQYF
clone_size: .; j_call: TRBJ2-2; d_call: TRBD2; v_call: TRBV6-6; cdr3_nt: TGTGCCAGCAGGTCCACCACGCGGGAGACCGGGGAGCTGTTTTTT; cdr3_aa: CASRSTTRETGELFF
clone_size: .; j_call: TRBJ2-1; d_call: TRBD2; v_call: TRBV10-3; cdr3_nt: TGTGCCATCAGTGAGAGCCCGGGACTAACTAATGAGCAGTTCTTC; cdr3_aa: CAISESPGLTNEQFF
clone_size: .; j_call: TRBJ2-5; d_call: .; v_call: TRBV13; cdr3_nt: TGTGCCAGCAGCTTAGAATCCCAATTGCAAGAGACCCAGTACTTC; cdr3_aa: CASSLESQLQETQYF